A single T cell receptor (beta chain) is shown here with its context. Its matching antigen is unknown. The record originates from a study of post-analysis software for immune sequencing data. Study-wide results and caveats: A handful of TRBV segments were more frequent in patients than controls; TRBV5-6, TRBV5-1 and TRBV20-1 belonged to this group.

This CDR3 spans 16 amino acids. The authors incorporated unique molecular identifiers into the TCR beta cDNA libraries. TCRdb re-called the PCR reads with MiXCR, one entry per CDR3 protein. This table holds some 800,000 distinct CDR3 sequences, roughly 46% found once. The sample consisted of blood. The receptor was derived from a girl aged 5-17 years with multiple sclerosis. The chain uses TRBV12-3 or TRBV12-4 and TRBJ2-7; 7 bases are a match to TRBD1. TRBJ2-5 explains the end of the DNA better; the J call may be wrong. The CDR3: CASSLGTDRLRETQYF. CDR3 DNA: TGTGCCAGCAGTTTGGGGACAGACCGGCTCCGGGAGACCCAGTACTTC.